The 14 T cell receptor beta chains below all came from one sample that was sequenced in a study of CD8+ T cells in alopecia areata. RNA was extracted and reverse transcribed into cDNA as the sequencing template. Libraries were prepared by immunoSEQ multiplex PCR; TCRdb keeps only in-frame clonotypes and omits some of them. This sample carries around 100,000 clones, none of them present only once. The material sequenced was lesional skin. Every receptor here comes from a C3H/HeJ mouse with alopecia areata. The strain is characterized by the MHC haplotype H2-k.

As for this clone: Genes here carry mouse names. The CDR3 end is not reached by the read, which stops 4 residues before it; the germline J gene fills it in. The V gene is TRBV19, the J gene TRBJ2-3; 10 bases align to TRBD2. This CDR3 comprises 13 residues. Germline V CDR1 and CDR2: FNHDT, SITEND (reference sequence). The V and J ends lost 7 bases and 3 bases, in that order; junction bases with no gene match: 2. The CDR3 spells CASGTGVAETLYF. Incomplete CDR3 DNA: TGTGCCAGCGGGACTGGGGTAGCAGAA.

For this clone: Here the gene names and germline are mouse. The CDR3 end lies 4 residues beyond the end of the read and is filled in from the germline J gene. V gene TRBV1 combines with J gene TRBJ2-5; D is perhaps TRBD2 (6 bases). Germline CDR1 is NSQYPW and CDR2 is LRSPGD (reference sequence). The CDR3 loop spans 14 amino acids. Partial CDR3 DNA: TGCACCTGCAGTGCAGGCCGGGACTTTGAC. Translated, it gives CTCSAGRDFD. The whole CDR3 reads CTCSAGRDFDTQYF.

Worth noting for this clone: Gene names are mouse gene names. The read finishes 4 residues shy of the CDR3 end, and the germline J gene is used to complete it. The V call is TRBV13-1, the J call TRBJ2-3; 8 bases line up with TRBD2. The CDR3 is made up of 17 amino acids. Germline lookup yields CDR1 NSHNY and CDR2 SYGAGN. With 0 bases clipped from V and 0 bases from J, the junction kept 6 bases outside the gene matches. The CDR3 DNA, read in part, is TGTGCCAGCAGTGATGCGAACTGGGGGTCTAGTGCAGAA. This translates into CASSDANWGSSAE. The full CDR3 is CASSDANWGSSAETLYF.

In regard to this clone: The gene symbols are mouse symbols. The read stops 4 residues short of the end of the CDR3; the missing end is completed from the germline J gene. J is TRBJ1-2 and V is TRBV13-3; D not certain. The CDR3 consists of 12 residues. Germline CDR1 reads NNHDY; CDR2 reads SYVADS. The DNA read from the CDR3 is TGTGCCAGCAGTGATAGGTGGGCC. Encoded protein: CASSDRWA. The full CDR3 protein is CASSDRWADYTF.

This clone came up a few times. Gene names are mouse gene names. The read ends 4 residues shy of where the CDR3 ends; the end is completed using the germline J gene. The chain couples TRBV17 to TRBJ2-5; 11 bases map to TRBD2. This CDR3 is built from 14 residues. V shed 9 bases, J shed 0 bases, and the junction held 2 bases outside the gene matches. Germline V gives CDR1 MNHDT, CDR2 YYDKIL. The CDR3 spells CASGTGGNQDTQYF. CDR3 DNA, as far as it was read: TGTGCTAGTGGGACTGGGGGTAACCAAGAC.

A few counts support this clone. At residue 12, TCRdb's protein disagrees with the DNA translation; the protein shown here derives from the DNA. All gene names here are mouse names. The read stops 3 residues short of the end of the CDR3; the missing end is completed from the germline J gene. This chain connects TRBV1 to TRBJ1-3; tentative D call: TRBD1 (6 bases). This CDR3 is 15 amino acids long. Germline CDR1 NSQYPW, CDR2 LRSPGD (reference sequence). Trimming took off 5 bases at V and 0 bases at J, with 11 bases between the two ends. The sequenced part of the CDR3 DNA is TGCACCTGCAGTCTCAGGGGCCATTCTGGAAATACG. Its protein is CTCSLRGHSGNT. The CDR3 as a whole reads CTCSLRGHSGNTLYF.

This clone has just a few counts. Genes and germline are mouse. The CDR3 loop reads CASGELGVNNYAEQFF. The covered CDR3 bases are TGTGCCAGCGGAGAACTGGGGGTGAATAACTATGCT. This chain uses TRBV13-2 with TRBJ2-1; the match to TRBD2 covers 8 bases. Read sequence stops 4 residues before the CDR3 end, and the germline J gene provides the missing end. There are 16 residues in the CDR3. The J segment lost 0 bases and the V segment lost 5 bases, leaving 7 bases of the junction unmatched. The V gene's germline CDR1 is NNHNN and CDR2 SYGAGS (reference sequence).

This clone was detected a few times. Gene names and germline match the mouse. With the read ending 4 residues before the CDR3 end, the germline J gene is used to fill in that end. V and J are TRBV29 and TRBJ2-3; D may be TRBD2 (6 bases). The V end was cut by 3 bases, the J end by 0 bases, with 7 bases between. CDR1 MSHET and CDR2 SYDVDS come from the germline V gene. This CDR3 has 14 amino acids. The CDR3 is CASSFGGSAETLYF. Partial CDR3 DNA: TGTGCTAGCAGTTTTGGGGGTAGTGCAGAA.

Details on this clone: Gene names and germline match the mouse. The CDR3 protein is CASSSLGDTGQLYF. CDR3 bases read: TGTGCTAGCAGTAGTCTGGGGGACACCGGG. V usage is TRBV17 and J usage is TRBJ2-2, with 7 bases fitting TRBD2. The read ends 4 residues before the CDR3 terminus; that terminus is restored from the germline J gene. The CDR3 consists of 14 residues. Germline V CDR1 and CDR2: MNHDT, YYDKIL. Germline trimming cut 3 bases from V and 3 bases from J; bases unmatched to any gene: 1.

Details on this clone: The gene symbols are mouse symbols. The read ends 4 residues before the CDR3 terminus; that terminus is restored from the germline J gene. The chain recombines TRBV1 with TRBJ2-4, with 7 bases that match TRBD2. The CDR3 is 16 residues long. Per germline, CDR1 NSQYPW and CDR2 LRSPGD (reference sequence). J gave up 1 base and V 0 bases, and 4 bases lay outside the gene matches. The sequenced part of the CDR3 DNA is TGCACCTGCAGTGCAGATTCAACTGGGGGTCAAAAC. Translated: CTCSADSTGGQN. The full CDR3 reads CTCSADSTGGQNTLYF. Variable domain in full (rest from reference TRBV1 and TRBJ2-4): VTLLEQNPRWRLVPRGQAVNLRCILKNSQYPWMSWYQQDLQKQLQWLFTLRSPGDKEVKSLPGADYLATRVTDTELRLQVANMSQGRTLYCTCSADSTGGQNTLYFGAGTRLSVL.

There are many counts of this clone. Gene labels here are mouse ones. The read ends 4 residues shy of where the CDR3 ends; the end is completed using the germline J gene. The chain is built from TRBV13-3 and TRBJ2-5; tentatively, D is TRBD2 (6 bases). CDR1 NNHDY and CDR2 SYVADS come from the germline V gene. V was clipped by 2 bases and J by 2 bases, with 9 bases between them. The CDR3 has 14 amino acids. This chain's CDR3 is CASSEQLGQDTQYF. The DNA read from the CDR3 is TGTGCCAGCAGTGAACAACTGGGCCAAGAC.

Concerning this clone: Each gene name is a mouse one. The sequenced fragment ends 4 residues before the CDR3 boundary, so the rest is inferred from the germline J gene. This sequence joins TRBV1 and TRBJ2-7; tentative D call: TRBD1 (6 bases). CDR3 length: 16 residues. Germline V gene data show CDR1 as NSQYPW and CDR2 as LRSPGD (reference sequence). V was shortened by 0 bases and J by 3 bases, with 15 bases between the two germline ends. Partial CDR3 DNA: TGCACCTGCAGTGCAGAGGGCAGGGGAGGGCTCTAT. This gives the protein CTCSAEGRGGLY. Given in full, the CDR3 is CTCSAEGRGGLYEQYF. The full variable domain, completed using reference TRBV1 and TRBJ2-7, is VTLLEQNPRWRLVPRGQAVNLRCILKNSQYPWMSWYQQDLQKQLQWLFTLRSPGDKEVKSLPGADYLATRVTDTELRLQVANMSQGRTLYCTCSAEGRGGLYEQYFGPGTRLTVL.

This clone has just a few counts. The genes are named according to mouse. The sequence runs out 4 residues before the end of the CDR3; the remainder is reconstructed from the germline J gene. This rearrangement joins TRBV14 to TRBJ2-1, with a weak D call TRBD2 (6 bases). Germline V gene data show CDR1 as SGHDT and CDR2 as FRDEAV. The CDR3 is 15 amino acids. V lost 4 bases and J lost 6, with 17 bases in between. The CDR3 reads CASSPLGRGVAEQFF. CDR3 DNA, as far as it was read: TGTGCCAGCAGTCCCCTGGGGAGAGGGGTTGCT.

About this clone: Mouse germline and gene names are used. The read ends 4 residues shy of where the CDR3 ends; the end is completed using the germline J gene. V gene TRBV13-3 combines with J gene TRBJ1-4, with D maybe TRBD1 (6 bases). Germline CDR1 NNHDY, CDR2 SYVADS. The ends were cut back, 3 bases at V and 2 bases at J, with 17 bases in the middle. The CDR3 has 17 amino acids. CDR3 residues: CASSGGGARWSNERLFF. The sequenced CDR3 bases are TGTGCCAGCAGTGGAGGGGGGGCGCGTTGGTCCAACGAA.